What follows is one TCR beta chain and its context. Its antigen is as yet unknown. The read gets to within 3 residues of the CDR3 end, and the germline J gene fills in the rest. The method was immunoSEQ multiplex PCR; TCRdb's version includes in-frame clones alone and lacks a portion of them. This repertoire includes around 33,000 clones. The sample originates from a study of T cells in women clearing cervical HPV infection. Study information: For cases, blood was sampled a median roughly 150 days after lesion detection, interquartile range about 80 to 220 days. With HLA typing for only a few women, HLA confounding remains possible. Whole-study results and caveats: Controls had more TRBV6-7 (approximately 0.16%) than cases (around 0.11%).

In germline, CDR1 is SGHAT, CDR2 FQNNGV. V trimming: 4 bases; J trimming: 7 bases; junction bases outside the gene matches: 5. This CDR3 contains 13 residues. This chain joins TRBV11-2 and TRBJ1-2, with 8 bases aligning to TRBD1. Sequenced input: blood buffy coat. This TCR was recovered from a woman between 18 and 70 years old with a cervical HPV16 infection that either progressed to CIN3+ or cleared (not recorded which). Incomplete CDR3 DNA: TGTGCCAGCAGCTCGGACAGGGACCTTGGC. It specifies CASSSDRDLG. The entire CDR3 sequence reads CASSSDRDLGYTF.